Below are 26 T cell receptor beta chains sequenced from a single sample in a study of T cells in Graves' hyperthyroidism and ophthalmopathy (dated by TCRdb to between 2018 and 2021). The library was prepared using multiplex PCR. Instrument used: Illumina HiSeq 2000. The TCR beta CDR3 regions were amplified from RNA transcripts. The first round of RT-PCR for the TCR CDR3 was performed with the HTBI primer set and the Qiagen OneStep RT-PCR kit. TCRdb reanalyzed the raw reads on its own, using fastp at Q25 for trimming and MiXCR for clone calling, and kept in-frame beta chains. All rows with the same CDR3 protein become a single entry with the most common DNA and genes. This sample gives hundreds of thousands of distinct CDR3 sequences in total; about 15% of them show up just once. The ten largest clones represent roughly a tenth of the sample. The sequencing sample was made of blood. These receptors came from a woman aged 18-35 years with Graves' hyperthyroidism.

This clonotype was detected once. The CDR3 loop is CASSVGTGPPRTF. As DNA, the CDR3 is TGTGCCAGCAGCGTAGGAACAGGGCCTCCTCGGACCTTC. The chain joins TRBV9 to TRBJ1-2; tentative D call: TRBD1 (6 bases). V was trimmed by 0 bases and J by 14 bases, leaving 17 bases between them. The germline V gene has CDR1 SGDLS and CDR2 YYNGEE. The CDR3 length is 13 residues. Full variable domain (outside the CDR3, taken from reference TRBV9 and TRBJ1-2): DSGVTQTPKHLITATGQRVTLRCSPRSGDLSVYWYQQSLDQGLQFLIQYYNGEERAKGNILERFSAQQFPDLHSELNLSSLELGDSALYFCASSVGTGPPRTFGSGTRLTVV.

This clonotype has more than one count but fewer than ten. The chain has TRBV7-8 and TRBJ1-2; D may be TRBD1 (5 bases). Germline CDR1 reads SGHVS; CDR2 reads FQNEAQ. The CDR3 has 14 amino acids. V dropped 5 bases and J dropped 1 base, with 11 bases sitting between them. CDR3 nucleotides: TGTGCCAGCAGCCAGGGACGGATTAACTATGGCTACACCTTC. Residues: CASSQGRINYGYTF. Drawing the rest from reference TRBV7-8 and TRBJ1-2, the complete variable domain is GAGVSQSPRYKVAKRGQDVALRCDPISGHVSLFWYQQALGQGPEFLTYFQNEAQLDKSGLPSDRFFAERPEGSVSTLKIQRTQQEDSAVYLCASSQGRINYGYTFGSGTRLTVV.

This clonotype was seen repeatedly, ten times or more. The chain carries TRBV11-2 and TRBJ2-1, with 10 bases identical to TRBD2. With 1 base clipped from V and 7 bases from J, the junction kept 4 bases outside the gene matches. Germline CDR1 is SGHAT and CDR2 is FQNNGV. The CDR3 has 15 residues. DNA for the CDR3: TGTGCCAGCAGCTTAGGCGCTAGCGGGAGAAATGAGCAGTTCTTC. Translated: CASSLGASGRNEQFF.

This clonotype showed up just a few times. The chain carries TRBV12-3 or TRBV12-4 and TRBJ2-3, with 8 bases that match TRBD1. This CDR3 spans 14 amino acids. The junction had 7 bases not matched to a gene; V was cut back by 6 bases and J by 5 bases. The DNA of the CDR3 is TGTGCCAGCAGCCCGACAGGGGCGGGAGATACGCAGTATTTT. Its translation: CASSPTGAGDTQYF.

J is TRBJ2-7 and V is TRBV9; the match to TRBD2 covers 9 bases. Germline V CDR1 and CDR2: SGDLS, YYNGEE. The CDR3 sequence is 15 residues long. After removal of 3 bases from V and 5 bases from J, the junction contained 9 bases not matched to a gene. CDR3 nucleotide sequence: TGTGCCAGCAGCGCCCGGGGTAGCGGGAGCCACGAGCAGTACTTC. Translating gives CASSARGSGSHEQYF.

This clonotype was detected a few times. The chain joins TRBV4-1 to TRBJ1-1; D is uncertain. In germline, CDR1 is MGHRA, CDR2 YSYEKL. V was shortened by 0 bases and J by 1 base, with 12 bases between the two germline ends. The length of the CDR3 is 16 residues. CDR3 DNA: TGCGCCAGCAGCCAAGAGGCGGGGTTCCGGAACACTGAAGCTTTCTTT. It yields the protein CASSQEAGFRNTEAFF.

The table lists this clonotype with a few counts. The chain recombines TRBV30 with TRBJ2-7; D perhaps matches TRBD1 (5 bases). The CDR3 covers 13 residues. V lost 0 bases to trimming and J lost 7 bases, with 13 bases between them. The V gene's germline CDR1 is GTSNPN and CDR2 SVGIG (reference sequence). Written as DNA, the CDR3 is TGTGCCTGGAGTGTATTGACGGCAGGGGAGCAGTACTTC. This sequence encodes CAWSVLTAGEQYF.

This clonotype was found many times. The chain is built from TRBV7-8 and TRBJ2-1; 11 bases align to TRBD2. V shed 2 bases and J 7 bases; nucleotides not matched to a gene: 4. Germline loops: CDR1 SGHVS, CDR2 FQNEAQ. The CDR3 runs 15 residues. The CDR3 DNA follows: TGTGCCAGCAGCTTAACTAGCGGGAGACAAAATGAGCAGTTCTTC. It encodes CASSLTSGRQNEQFF.

The rearrangement links TRBV7-8 to TRBJ2-1, with D unresolved. Trimming took off 0 bases at V and 3 bases at J, with 9 bases between the two ends. The length of the CDR3 is 15 residues. Germline CDR1 is SGHVS and CDR2 is FQNEAQ. The CDR3 nucleotides read TGTGCCAGCAGCTTAGCGAACCCCCGCTACAATGAGCAGTTCTTC. It is translated as CASSLANPRYNEQFF.

This clonotype was found a few times. The chain combines TRBV6-1 with TRBJ2-7, with TRBD1 matching 9 bases. This CDR3 is 14 amino acids long. Germline CDR1 MNHNS, CDR2 SASEGT. J gave up 9 bases and V 6 bases, and 12 bases lay outside the gene matches. The CDR3 DNA is TGTGCCAGCAGGCCTGATTATACAGGGGGCCTGCAGTACTTC. This encodes CASRPDYTGGLQYF.

This clonotype was detected only once. The J gene is TRBJ2-7, the V gene TRBV18, with 8 nucleotides matching TRBD2. Germline V CDR1 and CDR2: KGHSH, LQKENI. V lost 0 bases, J lost 5 bases, and 12 bases stayed unmatched. The CDR3 is 17 amino acids. CDR3 region: CASSPPGSGSATHEQYF. In DNA form, the CDR3 reads TGTGCCAGCTCACCACCAGGAAGCGGGAGCGCCACCCACGAGCAGTACTTC.

This rearrangement joins TRBV7-9 to TRBJ2-1, with 7 nucleotides matching TRBD1. In germline, CDR1 is SEHNR, CDR2 FQNEAQ (reference sequence). This CDR3 has 14 residues. J gave up 5 bases and V 4 bases, and 5 bases lay outside the gene matches. The CDR3 DNA sequence: TGTGCCAGCAGCTATCGACAGGGAAACAATGAGCAGTTCTTC. This translates into CASSYRQGNNEQFF.

This clonotype was counted many times. The chain is built from TRBV7-8 and TRBJ2-3, with 7 nucleotides matching TRBD2. CDR1 and CDR2 (germline): SGHVS, FQNEAQ. The CDR3 is 16 residues long. Trimming cost V 0 bases and J 3 bases; bases outside gene matches: 6. The CDR3 DNA is TGTGCCAGCAGCTTAGCAGCCGGGGGAGGGACAGATACGCAGTATTTT. Its protein product is CASSLAAGGGTDTQYF.

This clonotype was seen many times. The V gene is TRBV15, the J gene TRBJ2-7; D unresolved. There are 12 residues in the CDR3. Germline V lookup: CDR1 LNHNV, CDR2 YYDKDF (reference sequence). V dropped 5 bases and J dropped 1 base, with 6 bases sitting between them. CDR3 nucleotides: TGTGCCACCAGCTACAATTCCTACGAGCAGTACTTC. Its translation is CATSYNSYEQYF.

In its sample, this clonotype was seen many times. The rearrangement links TRBV10-3 to TRBJ1-1; 7 bases match TRBD1. The CDR3 is made up of 14 amino acids. CDR1 and CDR2 (germline): ENHRY, SYGVKD. With V trimmed by 5 bases and J by 1 base, 4 bases remained unmatched. CDR3 nucleotides: TGTGCCATCAGTTCGACAGGGCCGAACACTGAAGCTTTCTTT. Translation gives CAISSTGPNTEAFF.

The table lists this clonotype with many counts. The chain combines TRBV3-1 with TRBJ1-1, with D perhaps TRBD1 (5 bases). V was cut by 4 bases and J by 4 bases, with 16 bases left in between. This CDR3 spans 15 amino acids. Germline-derived CDR1 and CDR2 are LGHDT and YNNKEL (reference sequence). The CDR3 here is CASSRKGAGGTEAFF. The CDR3 nucleotides read TGTGCCAGCAGCCGAAAAGGGGCGGGTGGCACTGAAGCTTTCTTT.

The chain couples TRBV19 to TRBJ2-1; 9 bases fit TRBD2. Per germline, CDR1 LNHDA and CDR2 SQIVND (reference sequence). V lost 5 bases, J lost 7 bases, and 6 bases stayed unmatched. The CDR3 is 14 amino acids. The CDR3 is CASSPRTSENEQFF. CDR3 in DNA: TGTGCCAGTAGTCCCCGGACTAGCGAGAATGAGCAGTTCTTC.

This clonotype came up many times. The chain joins TRBV11-2 to TRBJ2-1; D is undetermined. The CDR3 is 15 amino acids. Per the germline V gene, CDR1 is SGHAT and CDR2 is FQNNGV. V was pared by 1 base and J by 5 bases, with 12 bases between. CDR3 in amino acids: CASSLGPGENNEQFF. The DNA for the CDR3 is TGTGCCAGCAGCTTAGGCCCTGGAGAGAACAATGAGCAGTTCTTC.

This clonotype was found many times. The chain has TRBV15 and TRBJ2-5; 11 nucleotides agree with TRBD2. The CDR3 totals 18 residues. From germline, CDR1 is LNHNV and CDR2 YYDKDF (reference sequence). With 0 bases clipped from V and 7 bases from J, the junction kept 13 bases outside the gene matches. CDR3 DNA: TGTGCCACCAGCAGAGACGGGGGGACTAGCGGACCTGTAAGGACCCAGTACTTC. This codes for CATSRDGGTSGPVRTQYF.

In this sample, this clonotype turned up many times. The rearrangement links TRBV27 to TRBJ1-1, with D tentatively TRBD1 (6 bases). Germline V gene data show CDR1 as MNHEY and CDR2 as SMNVEV (reference sequence). This CDR3 spans 15 amino acids. Trimming removed 7 bases from V and 0 bases from J, with 15 bases in between. CDR3 sequence: CASKSGASVNTEAFF. CDR3 in DNA: TGTGCCAGCAAGTCAGGGGCTAGCGTGAACACTGAAGCTTTCTTT.

There are a few counts of this clonotype. The chain's CDR3 is CASSYSDAEQFF. CDR3 nucleotides: TGTGCCAGCAGTTACAGCGACGCTGAGCAGTTCTTC. The chain couples TRBV11-2 to TRBJ2-1; D is unresolved. CDR1 and CDR2 (germline): SGHAT, FQNNGV. Deletions cut 6 bases from V and 9 bases from J, with 12 bases between. CDR3 length: 12 amino acids.

V usage is TRBV6-2 or TRBV6-3 and J usage is TRBJ2-1; tentatively, D is TRBD2 (5 bases). Trimming cost V 0 bases and J 14 bases, with 11 bases left between them. This CDR3 comprises 12 residues. Per germline, CDR1 MNHEY and CDR2 SVGEGT. The CDR3 region is CASSYSGSPEFF. The CDR3 DNA reads as TGTGCCAGCAGTTACTCAGGGAGCCCGGAGTTCTTC.

This clonotype was picked up a small number of times. The V gene is TRBV3-1, the J gene TRBJ2-2; 7 bases line up with TRBD1. Germline CDR1 LGHDT, CDR2 YNNKEL (reference sequence). V dropped 0 bases and J dropped 0; count of bases not matched to a gene: 4. This CDR3 spans 17 amino acids. The CDR3 is CASSQDRGGANTGELFF. The CDR3 nucleotides are TGTGCCAGCAGCCAAGATAGAGGGGGCGCGAACACCGGGGAGCTGTTTTTT.

There are many counts of this clonotype. The chain has TRBV18 and TRBJ2-7; TRBD1 agrees at 8 bases. Looked up from germline, CDR1 is KGHSH and CDR2 is LQKENI. The V segment lost 8 bases and the J segment 1 base; nucleotides outside the gene matches: 7. The CDR3 sequence is 14 residues long. The CDR3 reads CASSPGQGSYEQYF. Written as DNA, the CDR3 is TGTGCCAGCAGCCCCGGACAGGGATCCTACGAGCAGTACTTC.

DNA of the CDR3: TGTGCCAGTACCTTAACCAGGGGAAGAACTGGAAACACCATATATTTT. The encoded protein is CASTLTRGRTGNTIYF. The chain has TRBV19 and TRBJ1-3; a weak D match, TRBD1 (6 bases). This CDR3 comprises 16 residues. The V and J ends lost 7 bases and 2 bases respectively, with 18 bases between them. Germline V lookup: CDR1 LNHDA, CDR2 SQIVND (reference sequence).

The chain links TRBV28 to TRBJ1-2; 8 bases are shared with TRBD1. V trimming: 6 bases; J trimming: 3 bases; junction bases outside the gene matches: 6. The CDR3 is made up of 14 amino acids. Per germline, CDR1 MDHEN and CDR2 SYDVKM. The CDR3 DNA reads TGTGCCAGCAGGCTTTCAGGGGGCGACTATGGCTACACCTTC. Translation gives CASRLSGGDYGYTF.